What follows are 15 T cell receptor beta chains derived from one specimen sequenced in a study of tumor-infiltrating lymphocytes in oesophageal squamous cell carcinoma. TCRdb fed the PCR reads into MiXCR, producing one record per CDR3 protein. The sample lists roughly 20,000 distinct CDR3 sequences, 35% to 45% occurring once. Sequencing was done on a sample of esophageal tumor tissue. These receptors all come from a male donor with esophageal squamous cell carcinoma.

This clonotype has a count of ten or more. The chain uses TRBV5-1 and TRBJ2-5; 8 bases agree with TRBD2. The CDR3 has 16 residues. J gave up 2 bases and V 1 base, and 7 bases lay outside the gene matches. Germline V CDR1 and CDR2: SGHRS, YFSETQ. The CDR3 loop is CASSLSGTRGQETQYF. CDR3 bases: TGCGCCAGCAGCTTGTCCGGGACTAGGGGACAAGAGACCCAGTACTTC.

This clonotype was seen ten or more times. The rearrangement uses TRBV6-6 and TRBJ1-5; no clear D. CDR3 size: 14 residues. Looked up from germline, CDR1 is MNHNY and CDR2 is SVGAGI (reference sequence). The V gene lost 0 bases and the J gene lost 1 base, with 4 bases spanning the gap. CDR3 sequence: CASSYSSSNQPQHF. In nucleotides, the CDR3 is TGTGCCAGCAGTTACTCTTCGAGCAATCAGCCCCAGCATTTT.

This clonotype was seen more than once but under ten times. As the CDR3 is not closed by the conserved phenylalanine or tryptophan, this likely results from a read error. Because the CDR3's place on the DNA is in doubt, the DNA is left out and the CDR3 is given as listed by TCRdb. This chain joins TRBV7-9 and TRBJ2-1. Counting both end residues, the CDR3 totals 15 amino acids. CDR1 is SEHNR, CDR2 FQNEAQ, per germline (reference sequence). This chain's CDR3 is CASSNDTNYGYTFGS.

This clonotype came up a few times. V usage is TRBV2 and J usage is TRBJ2-7; no firm D call. Germline V gene sequence: CDR1 SNHLY, CDR2 FYNNEI. The CDR3 consists of 11 residues. The V and J ends lost 4 bases and 5 bases respectively, with 6 bases between them. In nucleotides, the CDR3 is TGTGCCAGCAGTGTCGGAAACGAGCAGTACTTC. This encodes CASSVGNEQYF.

This clonotype has at least ten counts. V and J are TRBV6-1 and TRBJ2-7; D possibly matches TRBD1 or TRBD2 (5 bases each). Germline assignment: CDR1 MNHNS and CDR2 SASEGT. There are 14 residues in the CDR3. V was cut by 7 bases and J by 7 bases, with 20 bases left in between. The CDR3 here is CASTWGSLNNEQYF. The CDR3 bases are TGTGCCAGCACATGGGGGTCCCTGAACAATGAGCAGTACTTC.

This clonotype was detected only a few times. The rearrangement links TRBV6-1 to TRBJ2-1; D unresolved. Trimming removed 7 bases from V and 0 bases from J, with 13 bases in between. CDR3 length equals 15 residues. Per germline, CDR1 MNHNS and CDR2 SASEGT. CDR3 sequence (DNA): TGTGCCAGCACTTCCCTCGCAGGCTCCTACAATGAGCAGTTCTTC. Translating it yields CASTSLAGSYNEQFF.

This clonotype was recorded at least ten times. The chain carries TRBV28 and TRBJ2-5, with no clear D. Between the trimmed V and J ends, which lost 3 bases and 1 base, there was a span of 9 bases. Per the germline V gene, CDR1 is MDHEN and CDR2 is SYDVKM. The CDR3 consists of 14 residues. CDR3 region: CASSLVGPQETQYF. The DNA for the CDR3 is TGTGCCAGCAGTTTGGTAGGTCCCCAAGAGACCCAGTACTTC.

V and J are TRBV10-2 and TRBJ2-7, with D possibly TRBD1 on 6 matching bases. Matching the DNA end better, TRBJ2-1 makes the J call doubtful. Germline V lookup: CDR1 WSHSY, CDR2 SAAADI. There are 16 residues in the CDR3. The CDR3 is CASSELWPDSYNEQFF. The DNA of the CDR3 is TGCGCCAGCAGTGAGTTGTGGCCGGACAGCTACAATGAGCAGTTCTTC.

V usage is TRBV7-2 and J usage is TRBJ2-1; 9 bases fit TRBD1. The last part of the DNA fits TRBJ2-7 better; the J call may be wrong. The CDR3 contains 14 residues. In germline, CDR1 is SGHTA, CDR2 FQGNSA. The CDR3 DNA reads TGTGCCAGCACCAGGGGGGGACAGGGTCACGAGCAGTACTTC. It is translated as CASTRGGQGHEQYF.

V and J are TRBV6-6 and TRBJ2-7, with 9 bases identical to TRBD2. The end of the DNA is better explained by TRBJ2-1, so the J call may be wrong. Germline V lookup: CDR1 MNHNY, CDR2 SVGAGI (reference sequence). CDR3 length: 15 residues. The CDR3 DNA is TGTGCCAGCAGCTCAATAGCGGGGGACTACAATGAGCAGTTCTTC. It translates to CASSSIAGDYNEQFF.

On this clonotype itself: A read error may be the cause here, since a much bigger clone is one base away. The rearrangement uses TRBV19 and TRBJ1-5, with D hard to call. The germline V gene encodes CDR1 LNHDA and CDR2 SQIVND (reference sequence). The CDR3 is 18 residues long. CDR3 sequence: CASSIRSGVGSSDQPQHF. In DNA form, the CDR3 reads TGTGCCAGTAGTATAAGATCGGGAGTGGGAAGTAGCGATCAGCCCCAGCATTTT.

The chain has TRBV9 and TRBJ2-1, with 9 bases identical to TRBD2. The CDR3 runs 17 residues. Germline trimming cut 0 bases from V and 0 bases from J; bases unmatched to any gene: 4. CDR1 and CDR2 from the germline V gene are SGDLS and YYNGEE. For the CDR3, the DNA is TGTGCCAGCAGCGTAGATCTAGCGGGACTCTCCTACAATGAGCAGTTCTTC. This translates into CASSVDLAGLSYNEQFF.

This clonotype was counted at least ten times. An end of the junction does not agree with germline; a read error may underlie this. This chain uses TRBV10-2 with TRBJ1-6; D uncertain. The CDR3 runs 15 residues. The germline CDR1 and CDR2 sequences are WSHSY and SAAADI. The chain's CDR3 is CASSESDGYNSPLHF. The DNA for the CDR3 is TGCGCCAGCAGTGAGTCGGACGGCTATAATTCACCCCTCCACTTC.

This clonotype was picked up one time. The chain couples TRBV7-6 to TRBJ2-3; D uncertain. CDR1 and CDR2 (germline): SGHVS, FNYEAQ. V lost 2 bases and J 2 bases, leaving 11 bases between the germline ends. The CDR3 totals 15 residues. The CDR3 DNA sequence: TGTGCCAGCAGCTTAATGGGCACCCCCACAGATACGCAGTATTTT. This codes for CASSLMGTPTDTQYF.

The J gene is TRBJ2-3, the V gene TRBV7-2; 8 bases fit TRBD1. CDR3 length equals 15 residues. The V and J ends lost 6 bases and 6 bases, in that order; junction bases with no gene match: 11. CDR1 SGHTA and CDR2 FQGNSA come from the germline V gene. The CDR3: CASRDRGVGRDTQYF. CDR3 coding DNA: TGTGCCAGCAGAGACAGGGGAGTAGGGAGGGATACGCAGTATTTT.